Sequencing of this T cell receptor beta chain was carried out in a study of OX40 agonist ivuxolimab in advanced cancers. About the research overall: Aged roughly 23 to 90 with a mean of 60 years, they were approximately 80% male.

Some clones are missing from TCRdb's copy, which holds only in-frame ones; the method was immunoSEQ multiplex PCR. The data show 100,000 to 150,000 clones, about 93% seen once. Germline values: CDR1 SGDLS, CDR2 YYNGEE. V was clipped by 1 base and J by 6 bases, with 17 bases between them. The CDR3 loop spans 16 amino acids. This clonotype was sampled from an adult with an advanced solid tumor such as melanoma, head and neck, liver or kidney cancer. The sequenced sample was CD4+ or CD8+ T cells sorted from blood, obtained in a trial of the OX40 agonist ivuxolimab. The chain combines TRBV9 with TRBJ2-1; D possibly corresponds to TRBD1 (6 bases). CDR3 sequence reads: CASSVSPTGGSNEQFF. The CDR3 nucleotides read TGTGCCAGCAGCGTATCGCCGACAGGTGGATCCAATGAGCAGTTCTTC. The whole variable domain, filled in from reference TRBV9 and TRBJ2-1, reads DSGVTQTPKHLITATGQRVTLRCSPRSGDLSVYWYQQSLDQGLQFLIQYYNGEERAKGNILERFSAQQFPDLHSELNLSSLELGDSALYFCASSVSPTGGSNEQFFGPGTRLTVL.